A selection of T cell receptor beta chains follows, all from one sample in a study of PD-1 blockade in classical Hodgkin lymphoma. Assay: immunoSEQ multiplex PCR; the TCRdb copy retains only in-frame clones and omits some. The profile shows 35,000 to 40,000 clones, 80% to 90% of them singletons. Sequenced material: peripheral blood mononuclear cells (PBMCs), taken before the second cycle of nivolumab. These receptors were obtained from a human donor with classical Hodgkin lymphoma. The CDR3 runs from the conserved cysteine through the conserved F or W. Each record gives: J gene, V gene, clone size, D gene, CDR3 protein, CDR3 DNA. A D gene is named only where the DNA matches it firmly. Clone size, where shown, is once, few, many, or a class for clones that have expanded.

>TRBJ2-1|TRBV29-1|medium-sized|TRBD2
CSVQDMGLAGVSSYNEQFF
TGCAGCGTTCAGGACATGGGACTAGCGGGAGTGAGCTCCTACAATGAGCAGTTCTTC
>TRBJ2-1|TRBV7-9|-|-
CASFRGGASYNEQFF
TGTGCCAGCTTCCGGGGCGGGGCCTCCTACAATGAGCAGTTCTTC
>TRBJ2-7|TRBV7-9|-|-
CASSLPPGQNLYEQYF
TGTGCCAGCAGCTTGCCTCCGGGACAAAACCTCTACGAGCAGTACTTC
>TRBJ2-2|TRBV7-9|-|-
CASSPMRAATGELFF
TGTGCCAGCAGCCCTATGAGGGCAGCCACCGGGGAGCTGTTTTTT
>TRBJ1-5|TRBV28|-|TRBD1
CASRYPGTGGDQPQHF
TGTGCCAGTCGATACCCCGGAACAGGGGGGGATCAGCCCCAGCATTTT
>TRBJ2-1|TRBV2|-|-
CASISACCPRYNEQFF
TGTGCCAGCATAAGCGCTTGCTGCCCGCGGTACAATGAGCAGTTCTTC
>TRBJ2-5|TRBV4-1|-|TRBD2
CASSLSLGTSGIYQETQYF
TGCGCCAGCAGCCTATCGTTGGGGACTAGCGGGATCTACCAAGAGACCCAGTACTTC
>TRBJ1-5|TRBV6-5|-|-
CASSSSFNRVQPQHF
TGTGCCAGCAGTTCCTCCTTTAACAGGGTTCAGCCCCAGCATTTT
>TRBJ1-4|TRBV5-1|-|-
CASSLARRPTNEKLFF
TGCGCCAGCAGCTTGGCCAGGAGGCCCACTAATGAAAAACTGTTTTTT
>TRBJ1-2|TRBV5-8|-|TRBD1
CASSLAGDSASRNYGYTF
TGTGCCAGCAGCTTGGCCGGGGACAGCGCCTCTCGAAACTATGGCTACACCTTC
>TRBJ1-1|TRBV19|-|-
CASRVGGLNTEAFF
TGTGCCAGCCGGGTGGGGGGCTTGAACACTGAAGCTTTCTTT
>TRBJ2-1|TRBV7-8|few|TRBD2
CASSPGTSGSDEQFF
TGTGCCAGCAGCCCCGGGACTAGCGGGAGTGATGAGCAGTTCTTC
>TRBJ2-1|TRBV5-1|-|-
CASSLSVTGEDNEQFF
TGCGCCAGCAGCTTGAGTGTGACGGGCGAAGACAATGAGCAGTTCTTC
>TRBJ2-7|TRBV19|-|-
CASSILGLSGDEQYF
TGTGCCAGTAGTATACTGGGACTTTCGGGGGACGAGCAGTACTTC
>TRBJ1-2|TRBV15|-|-
CATSRTNYGYTF
TGTGCCACCAGCCGCACTAACTATGGCTACACCTTC
>TRBJ2-7|TRBV9|-|TRBD1
CASSGLGQGAHIYEQYF
TGTGCCAGCAGCGGACTGGGACAGGGGGCTCATATCTACGAGCAGTACTTC
>TRBJ2-7|TRBV6-5|-|TRBD2
CASRRAGGPVEQYF
TGTGCCAGCAGGCGGGCGGGGGGCCCTGTCGAGCAGTACTTC
>TRBJ2-3|TRBV28|few|-
CASSLFGSVGTDTQYF
TGTGCCAGCAGTTTATTCGGTAGCGTGGGTACAGATACGCAGTATTTT
>TRBJ2-7|TRBV6-1|-|TRBD1
CASEGAWYEQYF
TGTGCCAGTGAGGGGGCGTGGTACGAGCAGTACTTC
>TRBJ2-3|TRBV4-1|-|-
CASSQDRATDTQYF
TGCGCCAGCAGCCAAGACAGGGCGACAGATACGCAGTATTTT
>TRBJ2-2|TRBV6-1|-|TRBD1
CASSGDRGSGELFF
TGTGCCAGCAGTGGGGACAGGGGGTCCGGGGAGCTGTTTTTT
>TRBJ2-7|TRBV18|-|TRBD1
CASSPTGTGPYEQYF
TGTGCCAGCTCACCAACCGGGACAGGCCCCTACGAGCAGTACTTC
>TRBJ2-7|TRBV6-5|few|TRBD2
CASSKTLAREQYF
TGTGCCAGCAGTAAAACACTAGCGCGCGAGCAGTACTTC
>TRBJ2-2|TRBV9|-|TRBD2
CASSPGLVHTGELFF
TGTGCCAGCAGCCCGGGACTAGTACACACCGGGGAGCTGTTTTTT
>TRBJ2-7|TRBV12-5|-|TRBD1
CASGHRGLSYEQYF
TGTGCTAGTGGTCACAGGGGCCTCTCCTACGAGCAGTACTTC
>TRBJ1-1|TRBV6-5|-|-
CASSLKQGVKTEAFF
TGTGCCAGCAGCCTCAAACAGGGAGTGAAGACTGAAGCTTTCTTT
>TRBJ1-2|TRBV10-2|-|TRBD1
CASSDHGQGYGYTF
TGCGCCAGCAGTGACCATGGACAGGGTTATGGCTACACCTTC
>TRBJ2-2|TRBV19|-|-
CASSIDVGAGELFF
TGTGCCAGTAGTATAGATGTAGGGGCCGGGGAGCTGTTTTTT
>TRBJ1-2|TRBV7-2|-|-
CASSYRRVADYGYTF
TGTGCCAGCAGCTACCGCAGGGTGGCGGACTATGGCTACACCTTC
>TRBJ2-3|TRBV28|-|-
CASSPYLTRGADTQYF
TGTGCCAGCAGTCCCTACCTAACCAGAGGGGCAGATACGCAGTATTTT
>TRBJ2-1|TRBV27|-|-
CASSFGGSYNEQFF
TGTGCCAGCAGTTTTGGGGGCTCCTACAATGAGCAGTTCTTC
>TRBJ2-5|TRBV7-8|-|TRBD2
CASSLTPAGKGETQYF
TGTGCCAGCAGCTTAACCCCAGCGGGAAAGGGAGAGACCCAGTACTTC